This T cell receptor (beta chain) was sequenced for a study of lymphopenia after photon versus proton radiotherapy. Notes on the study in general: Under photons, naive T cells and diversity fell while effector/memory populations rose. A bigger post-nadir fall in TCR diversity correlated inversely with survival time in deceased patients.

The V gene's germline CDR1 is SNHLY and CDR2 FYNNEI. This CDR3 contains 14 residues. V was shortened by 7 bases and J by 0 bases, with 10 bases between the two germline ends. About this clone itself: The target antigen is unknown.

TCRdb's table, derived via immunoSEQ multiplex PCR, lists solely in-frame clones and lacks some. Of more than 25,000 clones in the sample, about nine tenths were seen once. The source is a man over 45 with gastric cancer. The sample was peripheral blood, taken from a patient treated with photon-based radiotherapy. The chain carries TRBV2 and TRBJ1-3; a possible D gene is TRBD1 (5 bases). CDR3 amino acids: CASMTGGSGNTIYF. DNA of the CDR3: TGTGCCAGCATGACCGGGGGCTCTGGAAACACCATATATTTT.